This TCR beta chain was identified during a study of blood T cell repertoires in COVID-19. Participants came from about two dozen US areas, aged about 18 to 95 years. Looked up from germline, CDR1 is SNHLY and CDR2 is FYNNEI. Trimming cost V 8 bases and J 1 base, with 21 bases left between them. The CDR3 spans 17 residues. Clones were sequenced by immunoSEQ multiplex PCR, and TCRdb holds only the in-frame ones, with some missing. The data show around 200,000 clones, less than 90% seen once. V is TRBV2 and J is TRBJ1-3; D is possibly TRBD1 (5 bases). Sequencing used PBMCs or T cells enriched from blood (not recorded which). The TCR was taken from a woman in her twenties or thirties who had been exposed to COVID-19. The CDR3 region has the DNA TGTGCCAGCGTATCACGCATTGACAGCTTTTCTGGAAACACCATATATTTT. It yields the protein CASVSRIDSFSGNTIYF.